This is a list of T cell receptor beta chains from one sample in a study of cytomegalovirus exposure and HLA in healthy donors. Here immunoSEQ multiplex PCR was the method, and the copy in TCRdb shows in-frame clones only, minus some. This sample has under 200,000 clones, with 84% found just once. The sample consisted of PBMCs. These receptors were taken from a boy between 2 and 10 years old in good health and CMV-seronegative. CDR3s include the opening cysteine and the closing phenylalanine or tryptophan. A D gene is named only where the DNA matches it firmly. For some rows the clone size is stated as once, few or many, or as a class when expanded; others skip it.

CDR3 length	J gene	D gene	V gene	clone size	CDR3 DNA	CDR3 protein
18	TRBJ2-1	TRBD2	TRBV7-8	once	TGTGCCAGCAGCAAGACCCCGACTAGCGGGAGGGCCTGCAATGAGCAGTTCTTC	CASSKTPTSGRACNEQFF
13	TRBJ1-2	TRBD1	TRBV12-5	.	TGTGCTAGTGCTCAGACAGGGGACTATGGCTACACCTTC	CASAQTGDYGYTF
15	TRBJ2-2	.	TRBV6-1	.	TGTGCCAGCAGTGAAGAAAGAGCAGGGGCCGGGGAGCTGTTTTTT	CASSEERAGAGELFF
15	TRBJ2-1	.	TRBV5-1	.	TGCGCCAGCAGCCCCAGGGGTCCAACCTACAATGAGCAGTTCTTC	CASSPRGPTYNEQFF
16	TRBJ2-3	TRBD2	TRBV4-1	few	TGCGCCAGCAGCCATGGACTAGCGGGACGCACAGATACGCAGTATTTT	CASSHGLAGRTDTQYF
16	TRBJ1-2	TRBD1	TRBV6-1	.	TGTGCCAGCAGTGACACGACAGGGGGAGGGACCTATGGCTACACCTTC	CASSDTTGGGTYGYTF
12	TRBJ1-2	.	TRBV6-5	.	TGTGCCAGCAGTTCGCAGGGAACCGGCTACACCTTC	CASSSQGTGYTF
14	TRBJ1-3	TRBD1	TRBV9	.	TGTGCCAGCAGTGGAGACAGGGGAAGAAACACCATATATTTT	CASSGDRGRNTIYF
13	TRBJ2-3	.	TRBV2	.	TGTGCCAGCATCACGCCTGCAGACTCACGGGGGTATTTT	CASITPADSRGYF
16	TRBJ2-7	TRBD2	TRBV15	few	TGTGCCACCAGCAGCCCGCGGGCTAGCGGCTCCTACGAGCAGTACTTC	CATSSPRASGSYEQYF
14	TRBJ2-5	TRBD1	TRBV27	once	TGTGCCAGCAGTCGTAGGGGGCTGGGTGAGACCCAGTACTTC	CASSRRGLGETQYF
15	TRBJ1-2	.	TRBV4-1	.	TGCGCCAGCAGCCAAGATTGGGGGCTAAGGAATGGCTACACCTTC	CASSQDWGLRNGYTF
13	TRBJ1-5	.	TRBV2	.	TGTGCCAGCAGCACTCAAAGGGGACAGCCCCAGCATTTT	CASSTQRGQPQHF
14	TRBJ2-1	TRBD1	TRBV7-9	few	TGTGCCTCTTCCCTGGGACAGGGTTATTCTGAGCAGTTCTTC	CASSLGQGYSEQFF
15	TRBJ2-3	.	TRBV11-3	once	TGTGCCAGCAGCTTAGGCGCGGGGAGCACAGATACGCAGTATTTT	CASSLGAGSTDTQYF
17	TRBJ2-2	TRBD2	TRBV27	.	TGTGCCAGCAGTTCGGGAGGGGCTAGCGGGATCACCGGGGAGCTGTTTTTT	CASSSGGASGITGELFF
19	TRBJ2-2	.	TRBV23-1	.	TGCGCCAGCAGTCAACTAAGGGGGTTCGGGGCAGCGAACACCGGGGAGCTGTTTTTT	CASSQLRGFGAANTGELFF
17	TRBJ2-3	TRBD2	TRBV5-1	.	TGCGCCAGCAGCTTGGCTCCTAGCGGGGCAAGCACAGATACGCAGTATTTT	CASSLAPSGASTDTQYF
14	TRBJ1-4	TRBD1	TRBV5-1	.	TGCGCCAGCAGCTTGGGACAGGGGTATGAAAAACTGTTTTTT	CASSLGQGYEKLFF
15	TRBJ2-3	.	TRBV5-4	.	TGTGCCAGCAGCTTGCTCGGCGGGATGACAGATACGCAGTATTTT	CASSLLGGMTDTQYF
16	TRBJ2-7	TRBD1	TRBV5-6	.	TGTGCCAGCAGCTCCGACAGGGGACTGTCCTTCTACGAGCAGTACTTC	CASSSDRGLSFYEQYF
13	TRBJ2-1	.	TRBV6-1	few	TGTGCCAGCAGTGACTGGGGCTGGGATGAGCAGTTCTTC	CASSDWGWDEQFF
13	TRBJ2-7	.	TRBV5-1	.	TGCGCCAGCAGCTTGGGCAGTACCTACGAGCAGTACTTC	CASSLGSTYEQYF
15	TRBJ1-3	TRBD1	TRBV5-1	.	TGCGCCAGCAGCTCCCAGGGGGGCTCTGGAAACACCATATATTTT	CASSSQGGSGNTIYF
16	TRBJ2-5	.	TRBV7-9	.	TGTGCCAGCAACCCGGGGGCGCGGAGGGGGGGAGAGACCCAGTACTTC	CASNPGARRGGETQYF
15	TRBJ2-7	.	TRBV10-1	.	TGCGCCAGCAGTGAGGCGGGCCACCGTCTGGACGAGCAGTACTTC	CASSEAGHRLDEQYF